This TCR beta chain was captured by sequencing in a study of T cell responses to AZD1222 COVID-19 vaccine. Assay used: immunoSEQ multiplex PCR; TCRdb lists only in-frame clones, some missing. The sample shows roughly 200,000 clones, about 92% of them seen only once. The CDR3 is made up of 13 amino acids. Trimming took 4 bases from V and 11 from J, leaving 17 bases between them. The germline V gene has CDR1 SGHTA and CDR2 FQGTGA. This sequence joins TRBV7-3 and TRBJ1-1; D may be TRBD1 (5 bases). This receptor was obtained from an adult in good health. Sequencing used peripheral blood, obtained on day 0 of MenACWY control vaccination. As DNA, the CDR3 is TGTGCCAGCAGCTCCGGGGGAGTCGGGCCCGCTTTCTTT. This sequence encodes CASSSGGVGPAFF.